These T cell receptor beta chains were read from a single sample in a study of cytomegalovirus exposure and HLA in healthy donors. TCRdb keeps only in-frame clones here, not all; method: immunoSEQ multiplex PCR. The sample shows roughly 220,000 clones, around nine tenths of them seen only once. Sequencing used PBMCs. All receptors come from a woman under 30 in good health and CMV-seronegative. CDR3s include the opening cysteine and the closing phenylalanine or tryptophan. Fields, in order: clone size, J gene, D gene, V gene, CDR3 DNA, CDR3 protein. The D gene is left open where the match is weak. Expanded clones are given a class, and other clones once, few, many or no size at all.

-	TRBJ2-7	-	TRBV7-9	TGTGCCAGCTCCGGGTCAACCTACGAGCAGTACTTC	CASSGSTYEQYF
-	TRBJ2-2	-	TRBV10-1	TGCGCCAGCAGTGTTGGTGGGCTACCGAACACCGGGGAGCTGTTTTTT	CASSVGGLPNTGELFF
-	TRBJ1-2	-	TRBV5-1	TGCGCCAGCAGCTTGTCTACAGCCTATGGCTACACCTTC	CASSLSTAYGYTF
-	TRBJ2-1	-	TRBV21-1	TGTGCCAGCCAGGGGACTAGCGGACAAAGGAGCTCCTACAATGAGCAGTTCTTC	CASQGTSGQRSSYNEQFF
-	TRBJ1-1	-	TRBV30	TGTGCCTGGACCACCTTTACTAGGAACACTGAAGCTTTCTTT	CAWTTFTRNTEAFF
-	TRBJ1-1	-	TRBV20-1	TGCAGTGCTTTTCAGGCTGAAGCTTTCTTT	CSAFQAEAFF
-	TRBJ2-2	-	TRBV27	TGTGCCAGCAGGACAGCAACCGGGGAGCTGTTTTTT	CASRTATGELFF
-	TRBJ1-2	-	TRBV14	TGTGCCAGCAGCCCCGGTCCCTATTCTAACTATGGCTACACCTTC	CASSPGPYSNYGYTF
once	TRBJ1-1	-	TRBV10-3	TGTGCCATCAGTGGCGGACAGTTGAACACTGAAGCTTTCTTT	CAISGGQLNTEAFF
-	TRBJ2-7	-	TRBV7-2	TGTGCCAGCAGCTTAGGCTGGGGCAGGGGGGTCTACGAGCAGTACTTC	CASSLGWGRGVYEQYF
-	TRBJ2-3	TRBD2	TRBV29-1	TGCAGCGTTGATAGCGGGAGGACCACAGATACGCAGTATTTT	CSVDSGRTTDTQYF
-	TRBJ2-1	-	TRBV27	TGTGCCAGCAGTCTATACCAGGGTTTTGGCAATGAGCAGTTCTTC	CASSLYQGFGNEQFF
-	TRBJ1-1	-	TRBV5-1	TGCGCCAGCAGCTTTACGGGCGGGACTGAAGCTTTCTTT	CASSFTGGTEAFF
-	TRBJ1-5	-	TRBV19	TGTGCCAGTACCCCGACAGCCAGCAATCAGCCCCAGCATTTT	CASTPTASNQPQHF
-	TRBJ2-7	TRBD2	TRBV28	TGTGCCAGCAGCTCCGGGACTAGCGGTATTCCACTCTACGAGCAGTACTTC	CASSSGTSGIPLYEQYF
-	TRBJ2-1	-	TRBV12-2	TGTGCAAGTCGCCCACCCCCGAGGGGGCCAGGAAGGCTAGCGGGAGGGCTCTACAATGAGCAGTTCTTC	CASRPPPRGPGRLAGGLYNEQFF
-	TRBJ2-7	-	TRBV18	TGTGCCAGCTCACCCGAGGACGAGCAGTACTTC	CASSPEDEQYF
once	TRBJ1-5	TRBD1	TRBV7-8	TGTGCCAGCAGCTTGGCCGGGACAGGGGGTAATCAGCCCCAGCATTTT	CASSLAGTGGNQPQHF
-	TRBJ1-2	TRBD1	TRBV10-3	TGTGCCATCAGTGAGTACAGGGGTGAGTCTTACTATGGCTACACCTTC	CAISEYRGESYYGYTF
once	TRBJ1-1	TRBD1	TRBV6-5	TGTGCCAGCAGTTCCCTGACAGGGCGCTTTGACACTGAAGCTTTCTTT	CASSSLTGRFDTEAFF
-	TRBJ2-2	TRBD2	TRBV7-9	TGTGCCAGCAGCTTACTTGCGGGAGGGACCGGGGAGCTGTTTTTT	CASSLLAGGTGELFF
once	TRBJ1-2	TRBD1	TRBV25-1	TGTGCCAGCAGCTTTCAGGCCCACGGACAGGGGGCAACGGGGGGCTACACCTTC	CASSFQAHGQGATGGYTF
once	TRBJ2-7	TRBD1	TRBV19	TGTGCCAGTAGTACCGCCCCTTGGGACAGCTACTACGAGCAGTACTTC	CASSTAPWDSYYEQYF